This entry describes one T cell receptor (beta chain). No antigen is known for it. No qualities accompany the bases; no much larger clone lies one base away. The cohort consisted of 670 or so healthy bone marrow donors. At the time of sampling, all cohort members were nominally healthy, though unrecorded immune exposures were likely present. The donor was CMV seronegative and was included in the group of several hundred seronegative cohort members. A peripheral blood sample was provided by each donor, and peripheral blood mononuclear cells were used for TCR beta sequencing. The Qiagen DNeasy Blood Extraction Kit was used to extract genomic DNA from the blood cell samples. This specimen belongs to a study of cytomegalovirus exposure and HLA in healthy donors (dated by TCRdb to about 2017). General notes on the study: An earlier analysis of fewer than 750 of the donors reported 250 to 350 Gb of sequence data and 95 million to 140 million unique TCR beta sequences obtained from around 170 million T cells. Roughly 300 gigabases of sequencing data and around 90 million unique TCR sequences made up an early release that covered over 550 HLA-typed donors. Among the roughly 400 genotyped donors, 81% belonged to the genetic ancestry cluster associated with self-reported Caucasian donors. The study aimed to test whether cataloging public T cell receptors could reveal signatures of past pathogen exposure. The T cell repertoires of around 670 subjects were profiled by immunosequencing and related to cytomegalovirus serostatus. Besides the first cohort of 666 subjects, a separate validation cohort made up of over 95 different subjects was used. The study combined high-throughput TCR immunosequencing, statistical association of individual TCRs with disease status, and machine learning to predict cytomegalovirus infection status. In a later analysis, previously published TCR beta repertoires from 666 donors were re-analyzed and high-resolution HLA genotyping was added so that TCR occurrence patterns could be studied. Rather than using new phenotypic data, the later analysis identified candidate immune exposures from TCR beta sequences and from how often those sequences occurred across donors. To decide whether each TCR beta V gene segment behaved as functional or pseudogenic, an earlier analysis of some 540 of the donors relied on high-throughput TCR beta sequencing. Donor age, sex, ethnicity and CMV serostatus were collected together with the repertoire data. A later genetic analysis took genome-wide SNP genotypes for about 65% of the 666 donors and used that subset as a discovery cohort. All discovery cohort repertoires had been generated using a single sequencing platform. HLA typing included class I and class II loci at four-digit resolution. The number of donors typed differed by locus, with roughly 629-640 for A, B, C, DRB1 and DQB1, more than 500 for DQA1, nearly 610 for DPA1, and some 450 for DPB1. About five DR-DQ haplotypes were treated as single units for association and clustering because of strong linkage in the cohort. Among over 350 genotyped donors of the cohort, an average of roughly 240,000 unique TCR beta nucleotide sequences were sequenced per donor, roughly a sixth of them non-productive. The paper's findings and limits, for the study overall: Linkage disequilibrium might explain the correlated functional status among segregating V segments, but an unknown experimental factor could not be ruled out. Some IMGT-functional V segments, including TRBV6-2 and TRBV6-3, could not be distinguished by the 87-base-pair reads and were therefore excluded. According to a later genetic analysis, donors in an Asian-associated ancestry cluster had fewer N-insertions in productive TCRs than the roughly 670-donor mean. In a later analysis, the rate of TCR association differed among HLA loci, with DRB1 alleles having the most associated TCRs and HLA-C alleles having the fewest. Because counts were too low, roughly 16 rarely observed V segments, including chromosome 9 orphons, were excluded from the earlier analysis of a few hundred of the donors. In a later analysis, HLA-associated TCR beta chains showed more clonal expansion and lower generation probabilities than non-associated chains that were equally common. Assigning TCR associations to individual alleles was difficult when HLA alleles, especially DR and DQ, strongly co-occurred. An earlier analysis of approximately 570 of the donors showed that most TCR beta V segments appeared in productive rearrangements either about 87% or about 30% of the time, which broadly matched IMGT annotations. HLA typing was unavailable for some donors at each locus, so association tests used only the typed subset. Most CMV-associated TCR beta chains appeared to be HLA-restricted in a later analysis, and the HLA associations seemed to be driven largely by CMV exposure. This cohort had only TCR beta chains sequenced, and the lack of alpha or paired-chain data limited which features could be detected. A total of 150 to 200 TCR beta chains were listed by the study as associated with cytomegalovirus. Several of the top co-occurrence clusters appeared to be linked to parvovirus B19, influenza, CMV and Epstein-Barr virus, according to a later analysis. Most TCR sequences were seen in very few donors, while some public TCRs were found in many individuals. A group of highly shared sequence variants was considered likely to be a technical artifact of the sequencing pipeline. A later analysis associated about 18,000 TCR beta sequences with specific HLA alleles at a false discovery rate of 0.05. The classifier was reported to diagnose cytomegalovirus status with high specificity and sensitivity in both the original and validation cohorts. A further reported finding was that TCR beta sequences accurately predicted the HLA-A and HLA-B alleles for most subjects in the first cohort. Presence/absence analyses assumed roughly uniform sequencing depth across donors, an assumption that may not hold. A later genetic analysis associated a missense DCLRE1C variant with V-gene and J-gene trimming of TCR beta chains, and an independent cohort replicated the association. Immune exposure information for the cohort was limited to CMV serostatus. It was suggested by the authors that the approach could potentially be generalized to other disease states and immunological phenotypes. In vitro tests confirmed that a few of the cytomegalovirus-associated TCR beta chains recognize cytomegalovirus antigens.

The CDR3 numbers 15 residues from cysteine through phenylalanine. Left in the record is the CDR3 DNA by itself, 45 bases read in frame from the first base. As encoded in the germline V gene, CDR1 is SGHRS while CDR2 is YFSETQ. Relative to germline, V is missing 4 bases and J is missing 2 bases, with 8 bases of the junction outside any gene match. Libraries were built with the immunoSEQ multiplex PCR assay. A mixture of 60 forward primers for TCR Vbeta segments and 13 reverse primers for TCR Jbeta segments was used in the multiplex PCR. The CDR3 region of rearranged TCR beta genes was amplified from genomic DNA by a multiplex PCR assay. Amplified TCR beta libraries were sequenced as 87-base-pair reads on the Illumina HiSeq System. The study's processing was this. A later analysis tallied 80 million to 95 million unique TCR beta chains across the 666 repertoires, and around 9.9 million of those chains were shared by two or more donors. To remove PCR and sequencing errors, raw reads were error-corrected and collapsed into unique sequences using a nearest-neighbor algorithm that merged closely related sequences. To assign V, D and J gene segments, CDR3 sequences were aligned to IMGT reference sequences. For a sequence to be retained, a match of at least six nucleotides was required to both a V gene segment and a J gene segment. Rearrangements were classified as productive when the CDR3 lacked stop codons and remained in frame with V and J, and all other rearrangements were classified as non-productive. Following IMGT convention, CDR3 was defined as the stretch from the second conserved V-encoded cysteine up to the conserved J-encoded phenylalanine. Sequences without an unambiguous match to a single V gene segment were excluded from the earlier analysis of about 600 of the donors. In an earlier analysis of about 590 of the donors, a V segment was called functional when productive rearrangements were above 56.7%, and segregating when the standard deviation between donors exceeded 5%. To diagnose cytomegalovirus status from the catalog of TCR beta chain sequences, a statistical classification framework was built. In a later analysis, V and J genes were assigned by comparing TCR nucleotide sequences against IMGT/GENE-DB human TR gene sequences. A later analysis assigned CDR3 sequences and most-parsimonious VDJ recombination scenarios with the TCRdist pipeline. In a later analysis, each TCR beta chain was defined by its CDR3 amino acid sequence together with its V-gene family, and reads without a unique V-gene family were excluded. To address suspected cross-contamination and a sequencing artifact, a later analysis removed roughly 580 highly shared, low-generation-probability nucleotide sequences. In a later analysis, a clonal expansion index for each public chain was calculated from normalized within-repertoire ranks of inferred template counts. A later analysis computed generation probabilities with a VDJ recombination model fitted to out-of-frame rearrangements, and checked the results against IGoR. A later analysis scored TCR-TCR, TCR-HLA and TCR-CMV co-occurrence with hypergeometric tests, applying a repertoire-size bias correction to TCR pairs. To estimate false discovery rates, a later analysis permuted the HLA or CMV assignments 20 times. In a later analysis, co-occurring TCRs were grouped with DBSCAN, and TCRdist sequence similarity was added when clustering was performed within HLA-allele-positive subsets. Co-occurrence clustering excluded repertoires with fewer than 30,000 or more than 120,000 public chains, plus five with anomalous nucleotide sharing. TCRdb provides this immuneACCESS table in a form limited to in-frame rearrangements. Some clones are lacking; in checked studies, under half of them reflect an unresolved V gene, and why the rest are absent is not known. V and J calls and clone size follow that table, whereas D and trimming were derived from the DNA. This sample gives tens of thousands of clones in total; approximately 78% of them show up just once. The ten largest clones represent over 1.1% of the sample.

The specimen sequenced was PBMCs. This receptor was identified in a female donor in good health and CMV-seronegative. The chain joins TRBV5-1 to TRBJ1-2; a stretch of 7 junction bases matches TRBD1. CDR3 sequence: CASSLGDRANYGYTF. The DNA sequence is as follows: TGCGCCAGCAGCCTCGGGGACAGAGCGAACTATGGCTACACCTTC. With the rest looked up from the reference TRBV5-1 and TRBJ1-2 genes rather than sequenced, the full variable domain is KAGVTQTPRYLIKTRGQQVTLSCSPISGHRSVSWYQQTPGQGLQFLFEYFSETQRNKGNFPGRFSGRQFSNSRSEMNVSTLELGDSALYLCASSLGDRANYGYTFGSGTRLTVV.